The source of this T cell receptor beta chain is a study of blood T cell repertoires in COVID-19. In the study overall: PBMCs, B-cell-depleted T cells, or T cells provided the cDNA or gDNA that made up the material.

Per the original methods: Reference gene primers were amplified, and this amplification served to estimate nucleated cell counts. Here immunoSEQ multiplex PCR was the method, and the copy in TCRdb shows in-frame clones only, minus some. V and J calls plus clone size are reproduced from that table; the DNA served to infer D and trimming. The table records about 140,000 clones, 75% to 80% of them present only once. Participant reports of clinical history set cohort assignment. Two negative PCRs, clearance, or symptom resolution characterized the recovered Cohort 3 donors. Trimming removed 4 bases from V and 5 bases from J; junction bases left unmatched: 11. This CDR3 spans 16 amino acids. Germline lookup yields CDR1 SGHTS and CDR2 YDEGEE.

The receptor was derived from a woman in her forties or fifties who had recovered from COVID-19. The rearrangement joins TRBV5-8 to TRBJ2-3; 9 bases are shared with TRBD1. Sequenced sample: PBMCs or T cells enriched from blood (not recorded which). This chain's CDR3 is CASSLSGGQGGDTQYF. CDR3 nucleotide sequence: TGTGCCAGCAGCCTGTCCGGGGGACAGGGTGGAGATACGCAGTATTTT. Full variable domain (remainder filled in from reference TRBV5-8 and TRBJ2-3): EAGVTQSPTHLIKTRGQQATLRCSPISGHTSVYWYQQALGLGLQFLLWYDEGEERNRGNFPPRFSGRQFPNYSSELNVNALELEDSALYLCASSLSGGQGGDTQYFGPGTRLTVL.